Detailed here is one T cell receptor (beta chain). The data belong to a study of blood T cell repertoires in COVID-19. Study information: In each case, the material was cDNA or gDNA derived from T cells, B-cell-depleted T cells, or PBMCs.

As handled by the study authors: Amplification with reference gene primers provided the estimates of nucleated cell counts. Some clones are missing from TCRdb's copy, which holds only in-frame ones; the method was immunoSEQ multiplex PCR. That table gives V, J and clone size, and the DNA gave D and trimming. The sample lists approximately 210,000 clones, around 80% occurring once. The CDR3 covers 19 residues. Trimming removed 1 base from V and 4 bases from J; junction bases left unmatched: 11. Germline CDR1 LGHDT, CDR2 YNNKEL (reference sequence). Donors were grouped by their self-reported clinical history.

V gene TRBV3-1 (or the pseudogene TRBV3-2) combines with J gene TRBJ2-6; TRBD1 matches at 9 bases. Sequencing was done on a sample of PBMCs or T cells enriched from blood (not recorded which). The receptor comes from a man aged 30-40 years with acute COVID-19. CDR3 in amino acids: CASSQGGQGLLAGANVLTF. The DNA of the CDR3 is TGTGCCAGCAGCCAAGGGGGACAGGGACTTCTAGCGGGGGCCAACGTCCTGACTTTC.